This record covers a single T cell receptor beta chain. The antigen remains unidentified. These data are taken from a study of shared clonotypes between healthy human individuals. On the study more broadly: The donor pool was made up of two women and three men aged 18 to 49. Three plates were used per donor for CD4 naive, three for CD4 memory, two for CD8 naive and one for CD8 memory. Overall study findings and caveats: All-four-donor shared clonotypes had higher generation probabilities than non-shared clonotypes did.

The CDR3 is 16 residues long. J gave up 4 bases and V 4 bases, and 11 bases lay outside the gene matches. Germline CDR1 and CDR2: SGHRS and YFSETQ. Only in-frame clones appear in the TCRdb table, and some are missing; sequencing was by immunoSEQ multiplex PCR. This table has about 680,000 clones, about two thirds appearing once. Those who donated were healthy HIV-negative adults, with no recent acute infections or vaccinations reported. This sequence was found in a woman aged 25 to 45 in good health. This chain uses TRBV5-1 with TRBJ2-3; 8 bases align to TRBD2. The sequencing sample was made of memory CD4+ T cells sorted from blood. Described subset: CD45RA-negative fraction. The chain's CDR3 is CASSSGQGLGPDTQYF. The CDR3 region has the DNA TGCGCCAGCAGCAGCGGTCAGGGACTAGGGCCAGATACGCAGTATTTT.